This passage covers 29 T cell receptor beta chains from one sample sequenced in a study of blood T cell repertoires in COVID-19. TCRdb's table, derived via immunoSEQ multiplex PCR, lists solely in-frame clones and lacks some. The table records tens of thousands of clones, around 79% of them present only once. The sequencing sample was made of peripheral blood. All receptors derive from a man between 65 and 85 years old with active or convalescent COVID-19.

This chain connects TRBV6-5 to TRBJ1-5; D unresolved. Germline V gives CDR1 MNHEY, CDR2 SVGAGI. The V end was cut by 8 bases, the J end by 7 bases, with 15 bases between. This CDR3 is built from 13 residues. The CDR3 bases are TGTGCCAGCGCGGGGTCCGGGGAACAGCCCCAGCATTTT. It encodes CASAGSGEQPQHF.

The chain joins TRBV7-3 to TRBJ1-1; TRBD1 aligns across 9 bases. Germline CDR1 and CDR2: SGHTA and FQGTGA. The CDR3 has 13 amino acids. Trimming took 3 bases from V and 7 from J; bases not matched to a gene: 3. CDR3 protein: CASSLGQGVEAFF. The CDR3 nucleotides are TGTGCCAGCAGCTTGGGACAGGGAGTTGAAGCTTTCTTT.

This chain uses TRBV5-6 with TRBJ1-1; D ambiguous. Germline assignment: CDR1 SGHDT and CDR2 YYEEEE. Trimming removed 4 bases at V and 0 bases at J, with 13 bases between. CDR3 size: 15 residues. The CDR3 is CASSLRSEVNTEAFF. The CDR3 DNA is TGTGCCAGCAGCCTCAGATCAGAAGTGAACACTGAAGCTTTCTTT. The full variable domain, completed using reference TRBV5-6 and TRBJ1-1, is DAGVTQSPTHLIKTRGQQVTLRCSPKSGHDTVSWYQQALGQGPQFIFQYYEEEERQRGNFPDRFSGHQFPNYSSELNVNALLLGDSALYLCASSLRSEVNTEAFFGQGTRLTVV.

This clone was detected a few times. The V call is TRBV24-1, the J call TRBJ2-5; 7 bases fit TRBD1. The V gene's germline CDR1 is KGHDR and CDR2 SFDVKD. Trimming took 3 bases from V and 4 from J; bases not matched to a gene: 7. This CDR3 has 15 residues. CDR3 DNA sequence: TGTGCCACCAGTGATCCGGGACAGTTTCCAGAGACCCAGTACTTC. It encodes CATSDPGQFPETQYF.

Only a few counts were recorded for this clone. Written as DNA, the CDR3 is TGTGCCAGCAGCCAATGGGAGCGGGAGTACAATGAGCAGTTCTTC. Amino acid sequence: CASSQWEREYNEQFF. The chain joins TRBV14 to TRBJ2-1, with 8 bases lining up with TRBD2. V shed 2 bases and J 4 bases; nucleotides not matched to a gene: 4. Germline CDR1 reads SGHDN; CDR2 reads FVKESK. CDR3 length equals 15 residues.

The V call is TRBV7-2, the J call TRBJ1-2; 7 bases are shared with TRBD1. CDR3 length: 14 amino acids. J gave up 6 bases and V 3 bases, and 7 bases lay outside the gene matches. Germline assignment: CDR1 SGHTA and CDR2 FQGNSA. The CDR3 nucleotides read TGTGCCAGCAGCTTTCCGGGACAGATAAATGGCTACACCTTC. Protein: CASSFPGQINGYTF.

The rearrangement uses TRBV4-2 and TRBJ1-2; 9 bases agree with TRBD1. Germline V lookup: CDR1 LGHNA, CDR2 YNFKEQ. The CDR3 is 16 residues long. With 4 bases clipped from V and 3 bases from J, the junction kept 9 bases outside the gene matches. The CDR3 nucleotides are TGTGCCAGCAGCCCTATGGACAGGGGAGAGGACTATGGCTACACCTTC. This encodes CASSPMDRGEDYGYTF.

CDR3 amino acids: CASSLAAGGNQPQHF. DNA of the CDR3: TGTGCCAGCAGCTTAGCGGCAGGGGGCAATCAGCCCCAGCATTTT. This chain uses TRBV7-2 with TRBJ1-5; a possible D gene is TRBD1 (6 bases). Germline-derived CDR1 and CDR2 are SGHTA and FQGNSA. Trimming took 0 bases from V and 2 from J, leaving 8 bases between them. This CDR3 spans 15 amino acids. The full variable domain, its missing parts supplied by reference TRBV7-2 and TRBJ1-5, is GAGVSQSPSNKVTEKGKDVELRCDPISGHTALYWYRQSLGQGLEFLIYFQGNSAPDKSGLPSDRFSAERTGGSVSTLTIQRTQQEDSAVYLCASSLAAGGNQPQHFGDGTRLSIL.

The chain combines TRBV2 with TRBJ2-7, with D perhaps TRBD1 (6 bases). Germline assignment: CDR1 SNHLY and CDR2 FYNNEI. V dropped 6 bases and J dropped 3 bases, with 12 bases sitting between them. The CDR3 length is 13 residues. The CDR3 nucleotides read TGTGCCAGCAGGGGACAAGGGTACTACGAGCAGTACTTC. Its protein is CASRGQGYYEQYF.

The genes are TRBV5-8 and TRBJ2-3; possibly TRBD1 for D (6 bases). Germline assignment: CDR1 SGHTS and CDR2 YDEGEE. The V end lost 4 bases, the J end lost 5 bases, and 20 bases lay between the germline ends. The CDR3 is made up of 16 amino acids. The CDR3 region has the DNA TGTGCCAGCAGCGTCGGGACATTCAGTGTTGGAGATACGCAGTATTTT. Protein sequence: CASSVGTFSVGDTQYF.

The chain carries TRBV7-9 and TRBJ2-3; tentatively, D is TRBD1 (5 bases). V lost 7 bases to trimming and J lost 2 bases, with 10 bases between them. The germline V gene encodes CDR1 SEHNR and CDR2 FQNEAQ (reference sequence). CDR3 length equals 13 residues. CDR3 in amino acids: CASITTATDTQYF. The CDR3 coding sequence is TGTGCCAGCATAACGACAGCCACAGATACGCAGTATTTT.

This chain uses TRBV6-2 or TRBV6-3 with TRBJ1-5, with D uncertain. Trimming took off 4 bases at V and 7 bases at J, with 14 bases between the two ends. CDR1 MNHEY and CDR2 SVGEGT come from the germline V gene. The CDR3 totals 14 residues. DNA for the CDR3: TGTGCCAGCAGTTCCAACGCACGAGGGCAGCCCCAGCATTTT. Encoded protein: CASSSNARGQPQHF.

The sample holds many counts of this clone. The rearrangement links TRBV6-5 to TRBJ1-4, with 7 bases that match TRBD1. The CDR3 contains 14 residues. J was trimmed by 5 bases and V by 6 bases; bases with no gene match: 6. Germline CDR1 reads MNHEY; CDR2 reads SVGAGI. For the CDR3, the DNA is TGTGCCAGCAGCAACCGGGACAGCAATGAAAAACTGTTTTTT. Its protein product is CASSNRDSNEKLFF.

The chain couples TRBV12-3 or TRBV12-4 to TRBJ1-2, with D uncertain. The CDR3 contains 13 residues. Trimming stripped 1 base from V and 2 bases from J, with 5 bases between. Here the CDR3 DNA reads TGTGCCAGCAGTTTAGGCCTAAACTATGGCTACACCTTC. Amino acids: CASSLGLNYGYTF.

The chain joins TRBV6-1 to TRBJ1-3, with TRBD1 as a possible D gene (6 bases). V lost 6 bases to trimming and J lost 0 bases, with 18 bases between them. CDR1 and CDR2 from the germline V gene are MNHNS and SASEGT. There are 17 residues in the CDR3. The CDR3 here is CASRERDILGSGNTIYF. CDR3 DNA sequence: TGTGCCAGCAGGGAACGGGACATCCTCGGCTCTGGAAACACCATATATTTT.

V and J are TRBV5-1 and TRBJ2-3; D may be TRBD1 (5 bases). Germline-derived CDR1 and CDR2 are SGHRS and YFSETQ. CDR3 size: 15 residues. Trimming pared 1 base from V and 3 bases from J, leaving 12 bases between. CDR3 in amino acids: CASSLTLGATDTQYF. The DNA for the CDR3 is TGCGCCAGCAGCTTGACGTTAGGGGCGACAGATACGCAGTATTTT.

The chain carries TRBV25-1 and TRBJ2-7, with TRBD1 matching over 10 bases. The V gene end was trimmed by 1 base and the J gene end by 9 bases; junction bases not matched to a gene: 6. Germline CDR1 MGHDK, CDR2 SYGVNS. The CDR3 consists of 14 residues. CDR3 protein: CASSEFDRGRGQYF. The CDR3 DNA is TGTGCCAGCAGTGAATTTGACAGGGGGCGCGGGCAGTACTTC.

The rearrangement links TRBV19 to TRBJ1-5; possibly TRBD1 for D (5 bases). V lost 6 bases to trimming and J lost 2 bases, with 17 bases between them. CDR1 and CDR2 (germline): LNHDA, SQIVND (reference sequence). This CDR3 spans 16 amino acids. CDR3 bases: TGTGCCAGTAGCCCGGGACTCCAATGGGGCAATCAGCCCCAGCATTTT. Translating gives CASSPGLQWGNQPQHF.

The chain recombines TRBV6-2 or TRBV6-3 with TRBJ2-1; 7 bases map to TRBD1. Germline loops: CDR1 MNHEY, CDR2 SVGEGT. The CDR3 contains 16 residues. Losses at the gene ends were 4 bases for V and 5 bases for J; bases not matched to a gene: 11. CDR3 sequence: CASSLNRGRINNEQFF. Written as DNA, the CDR3 is TGTGCCAGCAGTTTAAACAGGGGTAGAATAAACAATGAGCAGTTCTTC.

The chain carries TRBV6-4 and TRBJ1-1; the match to TRBD1 covers 10 bases. The germline CDR1 and CDR2 sequences are MRHNA and SNTAGT. V gave up 4 bases and J gave up 0 bases; unmatched junction bases: 2. The CDR3 sequence is 15 residues long. CDR3: CASSAGTGVNTEAFF. The CDR3 DNA follows: TGTGCCAGCAGTGCCGGGACAGGGGTGAACACTGAAGCTTTCTTT.

CDR3 DNA sequence: TGCAGTGCTAGTTGGACGGGAACCTACGAGCAGTACTTC. Its translation: CSASWTGTYEQYF. The J gene is TRBJ2-7, the V gene TRBV20-1; tentative D call: TRBD2 (5 bases). Trimming removed 3 bases at V and 2 bases at J, with 11 bases between. There are 13 residues in the CDR3. The germline V gene has CDR1 DFQATT and CDR2 SNEGSKA (reference sequence).

The V gene is TRBV10-3, the J gene TRBJ1-1; D unclear. This CDR3 has 13 amino acids. Per the germline V gene, CDR1 is ENHRY and CDR2 is SYGVKD. V gave up 5 bases and J gave up 1 base, with 8 bases separating them. The CDR3 loop is CAISYNSNTEAFF. CDR3 bases: TGTGCCATCAGTTATAATTCGAACACTGAAGCTTTCTTT.

The chain has TRBV11-2 and TRBJ2-3; D is perhaps TRBD1 (5 bases). The CDR3 is made up of 15 amino acids. CDR1 is SGHAT and CDR2 is FQNNGV in the germline V gene. Trimming pared 5 bases from V and 5 bases from J, leaving 17 bases between. Here the CDR3 reads CASSLTGSPIDTQYF. For the CDR3, the DNA is TGTGCCAGCAGCCTCACAGGATCTCCTATAGATACGCAGTATTTT.

V gene TRBV28 combines with J gene TRBJ1-2; unclear D gene. This CDR3 is 12 amino acids long. V lost 7 bases and J lost 0, with 6 bases in between. Germline V CDR1 and CDR2: MDHEN, SYDVKM. This CDR3 reads CASTPTNYGYTF. DNA of the CDR3: TGTGCCAGCACCCCCACTAACTATGGCTACACCTTC.

This clone has a handful of counts. The chain links TRBV7-9 to TRBJ2-2, with 13 bases matching TRBD2. V gave up 5 bases and J gave up 0 bases; unmatched junction bases: 6. The CDR3 sequence is 18 residues long. CDR1 is SEHNR and CDR2 is FQNEAQ in the germline V gene (reference sequence). The CDR3 loop is CASSPRLAGGTNTGELFF. In DNA form, the CDR3 reads TGTGCCAGCAGCCCCCGACTAGCGGGGGGCACGAACACCGGGGAGCTGTTTTTT.

The rearrangement joins TRBV6-5 to TRBJ1-2, with D hard to call. Trimming removed 5 bases at V and 4 bases at J, with 14 bases between. CDR3 length: 14 amino acids. Germline V CDR1 and CDR2: MNHEY, SVGAGI. CDR3 protein: CASSPQAGVYGYTF. The CDR3 nucleotides are TGTGCCAGCAGTCCCCAGGCGGGAGTCTATGGCTACACCTTC.

This clone was counted between two and nine times. The V and J genes are TRBV7-2 and TRBJ2-1; D is ambiguous. This CDR3 region has 12 residues. The V end was cut by 5 bases, the J end by 8 bases, with 10 bases between. The germline V gene encodes CDR1 SGHTA and CDR2 FQGNSA. CDR3 region: CASSTYSDEQFF. The CDR3 DNA reads as TGTGCCAGCAGCACCTACTCTGATGAGCAGTTCTTC.

The CDR3 is CASSGLAGGVSYNEQFF. The CDR3 nucleotides read TGTGCCAGCAGCGGACTAGCGGGAGGGGTCTCCTACAATGAGCAGTTCTTC. The chain joins TRBV7-2 to TRBJ2-1, with 15 bases identical to TRBD2. Germline CDR1 and CDR2: SGHTA and FQGNSA. V shed 5 bases and J 0 bases; nucleotides not matched to a gene: 2. The CDR3 totals 17 residues.

The chain recombines TRBV7-3 with TRBJ2-7; 8 bases are shared with TRBD1. V lost 4 bases and J lost 0; bases outside the gene matches: 2. The CDR3 extends over 14 amino acids. CDR1 is SGHTA, CDR2 FQGTGA, per germline. For the CDR3, the DNA is TGTGCCAGCAGCTCGGACAGGGCCTCCTACGAGCAGTACTTC. Translating gives CASSSDRASYEQYF. The entire variable domain, with the rest obtained from reference TRBV7-3 and TRBJ2-7, is as follows: GAGVSQTPSNKVTEKGKYVELRCDPISGHTALYWYRQSLGQGPEFLIYFQGTGAADDSGLPNDRFFAVRPEGSVSTLKIQRTERGDSAVYLCASSSDRASYEQYFGPGTRLTVT.